These T cell receptor beta chains were read from a single sample in a study of OX40 agonist ivuxolimab in advanced cancers. Sequenced by immunoSEQ multiplex PCR; TCRdb stores in-frame clones only, minus some. In the table there are 86,000 or so clones, 85% to 95% of which are singletons. Sequencing used CD4+ or CD8+ T cells sorted from blood, obtained in a trial of the OX40 agonist ivuxolimab. The source of these receptors is an adult with an advanced solid tumor such as melanoma, head and neck, liver or kidney cancer. The conserved cysteine and the conserved F or W are not part of the CDR3 here. Each record gives: V gene, CDR3 protein.

TRBV15,ATSRGGGTLSNQPQH
TRBV28,ASSPQSADTQY
TRBV5-1,ASSSLRGSTDTQY
TRBV9,ASSVGADNTEAF
TRBV11-3,ASSLHPLGAQY
TRBV4-2,ASSQGGGLQETQY
TRBV19,ASSIEAGEPYSNQPQH
TRBV7-9,ASSLELPRELF
TRBV11-2,ASSLGGSLMGKNIQY
TRBV5-6,ASSLAGSRETQY
TRBV6-4,ASSDQGSQY
TRBV4-1,ASSQPDVRDRGQGYT
TRBV19,ASSTGTASGNTIY
TRBV19,ATQPGISNTEAF
TRBV5-1,ASSLGLGRYNEQF
TRBV27,ASSLAGLNTGELF
TRBV6-6,ASTQQGASGYT
TRBV2,ASMKGRSYGYT
TRBV6-5,ASLLPGGNEQF
TRBV5-1,ASSRDRTDTQY
TRBV28,ASVGSGPYEQY
TRBV5-5,ASSLAGQVKTYGYT
TRBV18,ASSPRGLAGGPYNEQF
TRBV6-1,ASSEGQGMNTEAF
TRBV2,ASRTVASGANVLT
TRBV7-2,ASSLKGGYGYT
TRBV5-5,ASSRGNSGVYNEQF
TRBV2,ASSTDRGAMIGYT
TRBV15,ATSGGSQETQY
TRBV6-1,ASTPTGLSGNTIY
TRBV2,ASRVDRGRDTQY
TRBV9,ASSVDPLRSSYNEQF
TRBV5-1,ASSLGGVNTEAF
TRBV7-9,ASSLWKMNTEAF
TRBV28,ASTSGLAGGDEQF
TRBV7-2,ASSLGQWGSKEQY
TRBV11-1,ASSPDPTDTQY
TRBV14,ASGDQETQY
TRBV11-2,ASSTYRGRSGNTIY
TRBV10-3,AISDSTYEQY
TRBV28,ASSRGLPGNEKLF
TRBV18,ASSSISATNEKLF
TRBV14,ASSQDGTDTQY
TRBV7-2,ASSTGQGAPRSEAF
TRBV6-5,ASSRVDYGYT
TRBV28,ASSLVGRPETQY
TRBV27,ASSTKRGGQETQY
TRBV27,ASSSLNRLNTEAF
TRBV2,ASRRLAGTYEQY
TRBV4-1,ASSQEGGRGAREKLF
TRBV7-9,ASSPQDQPQH
TRBV6-5,ASSWSGVYEQY
TRBV7-8,ASSPRLNLQGAKF